This TCR beta chain was recorded in a study of CD8 T cells in ankylosing spondylitis. Construction of TCR beta libraries was performed using quantitative 5'-RACE with molecular barcodes. TCRdb called the 5' RACE reads again in MiXCR, with one record for every CDR3 protein. Here the sample spans hundreds of thousands of distinct CDR3 sequences, about 12% being singletons. This clonotype has only a few counts. No antigen is known for it. The CDR3 runs 15 residues. The V segment lost 0 bases and the J segment 4 bases; nucleotides outside the gene matches: 5. Germline CDR1 is LNHNV and CDR2 is YYDKDF (reference sequence). General study points: CD8+ by phenotype, disease-linked clones were relatively rare in peripheral blood. Ankylosing spondylitis blood seemed to carry a telltale TCR beta motif made of several highly homologous variants. The clones that were linked to disease were reported to be significantly enriched in matched synovial fluid samples from ankylosing spondylitis patients. Certain motif variants had earlier been reported in reactive arthritis synovial fluid and blood.

Material: blood, either unsorted or a sorted T cell fraction (not recorded which). The chain couples TRBV15 to TRBJ1-1, with 7 positions matching TRBD1. The clonotype originates from a male donor with ankylosing spondylitis. DNA for the CDR3: TGTGCCACCAGCAGAGATTTGACAGGGACCACTGAAGCTTTCTTT. It is translated as CATSRDLTGTTEAFF.